This T cell receptor (beta chain) was sequenced in a study of cytomegalovirus exposure and HLA in healthy donors. In the study overall: It was reported in a later analysis that the 100 to 150 validation repertoires used the same platform as the 550 to 800 first-cohort repertoires.

Per the germline V gene, CDR1 is MGHDK and CDR2 is SYGVNS. The CDR3 is 15 residues long. The ends lost 6 bases at V and 0 bases at J; junction bases unmatched: 5. Notes on the study in general: Reportedly, cytomegalovirus status was diagnosed with high sensitivity and specificity. The tendency of first-cohort TCR clusters to co-occur in the 120 validation repertoires was the finding of a later analysis. Researchers catalogued approximately 160 TCR beta chains as cytomegalovirus-associated.

The repertoire was sequenced with immunoSEQ multiplex PCR; TCRdb's copy has only in-frame clones and lacks some. In the table there are about 56,000 clones, 90% to 96% of which are singletons. Of note for this clone: The antigen remains unidentified.

The chain joins TRBV25-1 to TRBJ2-7; 10 nucleotides line up with TRBD1. This sequence was found in a woman between 18 and 29 years old in good health and CMV-seronegative. Sequenced material: PBMCs. This CDR3 reads CASRRQGASSYEQYF. The CDR3 bases are TGTGCCAGCAGACGACAGGGGGCGAGCTCCTACGAGCAGTACTTC.